One T cell receptor (beta chain) is described in this entry. No antigen is known for it. This is likely a read error, given that the CDR3 carries no conserved phenylalanine or tryptophan at its end. Germline loops: CDR1 SNHLY, CDR2 FYNNEI. This CDR3 has 16 residues. This record comes from a study of cytomegalovirus exposure and HLA in healthy donors. The wider study: Of the donors genotyped, 300 to 500 in all, 65% to 90% fell in the Caucasian-associated ancestry cluster. Study-wide results and caveats: In vitro assays verified that three CMV-associated chains recognized CMV antigens specifically.

PCR employed 60 Vbeta and 13 Jbeta primers. TCRdb keeps only in-frame clones here, not all; method: immunoSEQ multiplex PCR. The sample shows under 200,000 clones, roughly 13% of them seen only once. The TCR comes from a man in his fifties in good health and CMV-seropositive. This chain connects TRBV2 to TRBJ2-3; 7 bases align to TRBD1. The material sequenced was PBMCs. This CDR3 is CASSEQGVIRTDTQYV. As DNA, the CDR3 is TGTGCAAGCAGTGAGCAGGGGGTGATTCGGACAGATACGCAGTATGTT.